The rows below give T cell receptor beta chains drawn from one sample of a study of response to subunit inactivated influenza vaccine. A single record per CDR3 protein comes from TCRdb applying MiXCR to the RT-PCR reads. The sample lists about 800,000 distinct CDR3 sequences, 20% to 25% occurring once. Sequenced here: PBMCs from blood, sampled 5 days after vaccination. These TCRs come from a man aged 45-65 years who received an inactivated influenza vaccine. The CDR3 runs from the conserved cysteine through the conserved F or W. The D gene is left open where the match is weak. Part of the rows lack a size; the others show once, few, many or a class for expanded clones.

clone size | J gene | V gene | D gene | CDR3 DNA | CDR3 protein
once | TRBJ2-3 | TRBV20-1 | TRBD2 | TGCCGTGCTAGGGTTCTAGCGGGGGCCCCTAGCACAGATACGCAGTATTTT | CRARVLAGAPSTDTQYF
few | TRBJ1-6 | TRBV7-3 | TRBD1 | TGTGCCAGCAGCGTGGACAGGGTTGGGGCCATCCACTTT | CASSVDRVGAIHF
few | TRBJ2-3 | TRBV7-8 | TRBD2 | TGTGCCAGCGGGGGACTAGCGGGAGCAGTAGATACGCAGTATTTT | CASGGLAGAVDTQYF
few | TRBJ2-7 | TRBV11-2 | NA | TGTGCCAGCAGCTTAGGGCGGGGAAAGCAGTACTTC | CASSLGRGKQYF
few | TRBJ1-2 | TRBV5-1 | TRBD1 | TGCGCCAGCAACCTGGGACAGGGTTTGGATGGCTACACCTTC | CASNLGQGLDGYTF
many | TRBJ1-5 | TRBV20-1 | NA | TGCAGTGCTTCCTACGAATATCAGCCCCAGCATTTT | CSASYEYQPQHF
few | TRBJ1-2 | TRBV28 | TRBD1 | TGTGCCAGCAGTTTACGGCAGGGGGCGGCGTACTATGGCTACACCTTC | CASSLRQGAAYYGYTF
NA | TRBJ2-5 | TRBV15 | NA | TGTGCCACCAGCATAGGGCTAGGAAAAGAGACCCAGTACTTC | CATSIGLGKETQYF
few | TRBJ2-1 | TRBV12-3/TRBV12-4 | TRBD2 | TGTGCCAGCAGAAGGGGAGTAGCGGGGTACAATGAGCAGTTCTTC | CASRRGVAGYNEQFF
many | TRBJ2-2 | TRBV7-3 | TRBD2 | TGTGCCAGCAGCTTAACGGGGCCTTGGCTAGCGGGCGTCACCGGGGAGCTGTTTTTT | CASSLTGPWLAGVTGELFF
few | TRBJ1-5 | TRBV29-1 | NA | TGCAGCGTTGGATCTCAAAGCAATCAGCCCCAGCATTTT | CSVGSQSNQPQHF
NA | TRBJ1-4 | TRBV3-1 | NA | TGTGCCAGCGGGGCGAGGTCATCGGGTGAAAAACTGTTTTTT | CASGARSSGEKLFF
NA | TRBJ2-1 | TRBV12-3/TRBV12-4 | NA | TGTGCCAGCACCCTCCGGCTCCAAAATGAGCAGTTCTTC | CASTLRLQNEQFF
NA | TRBJ2-7 | TRBV9 | NA | TGTGCCAGCAGCGCCCACACAGGGACCGAGCAGTACTTC | CASSAHTGTEQYF
NA | TRBJ2-2 | TRBV5-1 | NA | TGCGCCAGCAGCTTGTGGGGGCGTCAAACCGGGGAGCTGTTTTTT | CASSLWGRQTGELFF
NA | TRBJ2-3 | TRBV10-3 | NA | TGTGCCATCAGCCGGGACAGCACAGATACGCAGTATTTT | CAISRDSTDTQYF
few | TRBJ2-1 | TRBV15 | TRBD2 | TGTGCCACCAGAGAAAGCGGGACCTACAATGAGCAGTTCTTC | CATRESGTYNEQFF
few | TRBJ2-1 | TRBV4-2 | TRBD1 | TGTGCCAGCAGCCAAGATGGGGACAGGGCCTACAATGAGCAGTTCTTC | CASSQDGDRAYNEQFF
few | TRBJ1-1 | TRBV6-2/TRBV6-3 | NA | TGTGCCAGCAGCCCCGACAGCGTGAACACTGAAGCTTTCTTT | CASSPDSVNTEAFF
NA | TRBJ2-6 | TRBV18 | NA | TGTGCCAGCTCACCCCGGGCAGGGGAGGCCGGGGCCAACGTCCTGACTTTC | CASSPRAGEAGANVLTF
many | TRBJ2-3 | TRBV4-1 | NA | TGCGCCAGCAGCCAATTAGGACCTTATTCTACCAGGCCAGATACGCAGTATTTT | CASSQLGPYSTRPDTQYF
many | TRBJ1-5 | TRBV27 | TRBD1 | TGTGCCAGCCAGGACAGGGGATACAATCAGCCCCAGCATTTT | CASQDRGYNQPQHF
few | TRBJ1-1 | TRBV15 | NA | TGTGCCACCAGCACCACGGACGGCTTGAGGACTGAAGCTTTCTTT | CATSTTDGLRTEAFF
NA | TRBJ2-1 | TRBV18 | TRBD2 | TGTGCCAGCTCACCCCGGGGGGGCGCCTTCTCCTACAATGAGCAGTTCTTC | CASSPRGGAFSYNEQFF
few | TRBJ1-5 | TRBV20-1 | NA | TGCAGTGCTTTAGAGGGTCCCTCTCAGCCCCAGCATTTT | CSALEGPSQPQHF
NA | TRBJ2-3 | TRBV25-1 | TRBD2 | TGTGCCAGCAGTGACCCAGGGACTAGCGGGAAAATGGATACGCAGTATTTT | CASSDPGTSGKMDTQYF
NA | TRBJ2-4 | TRBV7-9 | TRBD1 | TGTGCCAGCAGCTTAATAAGACAGGGAACAGCCAAAAACATTCAGTACTTC | CASSLIRQGTAKNIQYF
few | TRBJ2-1 | TRBV29-1 | TRBD2 | TGCAGCGTTTTAGCGGGAGTCAATGAGCAGTTCTTC | CSVLAGVNEQFF
NA | TRBJ2-7 | TRBV20-1 | TRBD1 | TGCAGTGCTAGAGATTGGGGATTGTGGGACAGGGGGCTCTACGAGCAGTACTTC | CSARDWGLWDRGLYEQYF
many | TRBJ2-1 | TRBV12-3/TRBV12-4 | TRBD2 | TGTGCCAGCAGTCCCCTCGGAGCGGGGGCCTACAATGAGCAGTTCTTC | CASSPLGAGAYNEQFF
few | TRBJ2-5 | TRBV10-3 | TRBD2 | TGTGCCATCAGTGAGTCTACTAGCGGGAGGGTTGAGACCCAGTACTTC | CAISESTSGRVETQYF
NA | TRBJ2-5 | TRBV5-1 | TRBD1 | TGCGCCAGCAGACCAAGGGACAGAGGAATGGAGACCCAGTACTTC | CASRPRDRGMETQYF
few | TRBJ2-7 | TRBV2 | TRBD1 | TGTGCCAGCACCATGGATGACAGGGGAGCGCGGCAGTACTTC | CASTMDDRGARQYF
few | TRBJ2-6 | TRBV28 | TRBD2 | TGTGCCAGCAGCCAAACTAGCGGGAGCTCTGGGGCCAACGTCCTGACTTTC | CASSQTSGSSGANVLTF
NA | TRBJ2-7 | TRBV30 | NA | TGTGCCTGGAGTGTACTGGGGACTGTGGGGGTCTACGAGCAGTACTTC | CAWSVLGTVGVYEQYF
many | TRBJ2-7 | TRBV20-1 | NA | TGCAGTGCTAGGTCACCTCGGGACGTATCCTACGAGCAGTACTTC | CSARSPRDVSYEQYF
NA | TRBJ2-7 | TRBV20-1 | NA | TGCTGTGCTAGAGAGGGCAGGTCACCGATAACCAAGAGCTACGAGCAGTACTTC | CCAREGRSPITKSYEQYF
NA | TRBJ2-5 | TRBV6-5 | NA | TGTGCCAGCAGTTACTCATTCGGGGTGGGTGTAGGAGAGACCCAGTACTTC | CASSYSFGVGVGETQYF
NA | TRBJ2-5 | TRBV5-1 | NA | TGCGCCAGCAGCTCGGAGGCAGACTCTACCCAGTACTTC | CASSSEADSTQYF
few | TRBJ1-1 | TRBV9 | TRBD1 | TGTGCCAGCAGCGTAGGGGACAGGTTGAACACTGAAGCTTTCTTT | CASSVGDRLNTEAFF
few | TRBJ2-1 | TRBV7-8 | TRBD2 | TGTGCCAGCAGCCCGGGGGGACTAGCGGGGGTAGCGTCCTACAATGAGCAGTTCTTC | CASSPGGLAGVASYNEQFF
few | TRBJ2-1 | TRBV9 | TRBD2 | TGTGCCAGCAGCACCCAGGGGACTAGCGGTAATGAGCAGTTCTTC | CASSTQGTSGNEQFF
few | TRBJ1-4 | TRBV6-5 | NA | TGTGCCAGCAGTTACTCCCCGTGGCCAACTAATGAAAAACTGTTTTTT | CASSYSPWPTNEKLFF
few | TRBJ2-5 | TRBV20-1 | TRBD2 | TGCAGTGCTAGTAGCGGACTAGCGGGGGGCCAAGAGACCCAGTACTTC | CSASSGLAGGQETQYF
NA | TRBJ2-1 | TRBV24-1 | TRBD2 | TGTGCCACCAGGGGGAGGGGACTAGCTGGATACAATGAGCAGTTCTTC | CATRGRGLAGYNEQFF
NA | TRBJ2-1 | TRBV6-1 | NA | TGTGCCAGCGGTCTCAGGTGGGACGGTGAGCAGTTCTTC | CASGLRWDGEQFF
few | TRBJ2-7 | TRBV20-1 | NA | TGCAGTGCTACCGGAGCCGGGACCTACGAGCAGTACTTC | CSATGAGTYEQYF
NA | TRBJ2-2 | TRBV7-2 | TRBD2 | TGTGCCAGCAGTTTCGGACTAGCGGGAGCCGGGGAGCTGTTTTTT | CASSFGLAGAGELFF
NA | TRBJ2-1 | TRBV30 | NA | TGTGCCTGGAGTGTCCGGGGCAGGGTGGGAACCTACAATGAGCAGTTCTTC | CAWSVRGRVGTYNEQFF
NA | TRBJ2-7 | TRBV30 | TRBD1 | TGTGCCTGGAGTCCTCTGACCGGGACAGGGGGTTACGAGCAGTACTTC | CAWSPLTGTGGYEQYF